The rows below give T cell receptor beta chains drawn from one sample of a study of blood T cell repertoires in COVID-19. Here immunoSEQ multiplex PCR was the method, and the copy in TCRdb shows in-frame clones only, minus some. The sample lists 380,000 or so clones; over 75% were seen once. The sequencing input was PBMCs or T cells enriched from blood (not recorded which). These receptors all stem from a woman in her twenties or thirties with acute COVID-19. Both conserved end residues are part of each CDR3. The order of the fields is D gene, V gene, J gene, CDR3 length, clone size, CDR3 DNA, CDR3 protein. D genes are given only for firm matches. Size tells how often a clone was seen (once, few, many) or the class of an expanded clone, and some rows leave it out.

TRBD1	TRBV19	TRBJ1-2	16	once	TGTGCCAGTAGTATTAGAGCCAGACAGGGGGCAGATGGCTACACCTTC	CASSIRARQGADGYTF
TRBD1	TRBV9	TRBJ1-4	16	.	TGTGCCAGCAGCACTCGAATTGACAGGGGTTCGGAAAAACTGTTTTTT	CASSTRIDRGSEKLFF
.	TRBV5-1	TRBJ1-5	15	.	TGCGCCAGCAGCCCGGGCGGGGGCGCAGGGCAGCCCCAGCATTTT	CASSPGGGAGQPQHF
.	TRBV20-1	TRBJ1-2	11	.	TGCAGTGCGCAGGACTACTATGGCTACACCTTC	CSAQDYYGYTF
.	TRBV12-5	TRBJ2-2	16	.	TGTGCTAGTGGTACCATCGGCAGGGCGAACACCGGGGAGCTGTTTTTT	CASGTIGRANTGELFF
TRBD2	TRBV12-5	TRBJ2-7	13	.	TGTGCTAGTGCCACTAGCGGGGCTCACGAGCAGTACTTC	CASATSGAHEQYF
.	TRBV5-5	TRBJ1-5	13	.	TGTGCCAGCAGCATCCATAGCAATCAGCCCCAGCATTTT	CASSIHSNQPQHF
.	TRBV27	TRBJ1-3	14	.	TGTGCCAGCAGCCGGACAGTAAACGGAAACACCATATATTTT	CASSRTVNGNTIYF
.	TRBV9	TRBJ2-4	18	.	TGTGCCAGCAGCGTAGGGCCCGGGGTTCAGCGGGCCAAAAACATTCAGTACTTC	CASSVGPGVQRAKNIQYF
.	TRBV5-1	TRBJ2-7	15	.	TGCGCCAGCAGCTCAGGGTCTGAACCGTTGTCCGAGCAGTACTTC	CASSSGSEPLSEQYF
TRBD2	TRBV7-2	TRBJ2-3	18	.	TGTGCCAGCAGCCAACGACATGCAGGACTAGCGGGGCCAGATACGCAGTATTTT	CASSQRHAGLAGPDTQYF
TRBD2	TRBV5-1	TRBJ2-1	18	.	TGCGCCAGCAGCCCTACTAGCGGGGGGGCTCTTTCGCTCGGTGAGCAGTTCTTC	CASSPTSGGALSLGEQFF
.	TRBV9	TRBJ1-6	14	once	TGTGCCAGCAGCGCACAGACAGGTGGCTCACCCCTCCACTTT	CASSAQTGGSPLHF
.	TRBV6-5	TRBJ1-5	11	.	TGTGCCAGCCGCGAGGAGCAGCCCCAGCATTTT	CASREEQPQHF
.	TRBV14	TRBJ1-4	15	.	TGTGCCAGCAGCCCCAGTGGCGGGGCAGGGGAAAAACTGTTTTTT	CASSPSGGAGEKLFF
TRBD2	TRBV27	TRBJ2-3	14	.	TGTGCCAGCAGTTTAGGGACTACCTGGGATACGCAGTATTTT	CASSLGTTWDTQYF
TRBD1	TRBV7-2	TRBJ2-7	14	.	TGTGCCAGCAGCCGGACAGGGATGGCCTACGAGCAGTACTTC	CASSRTGMAYEQYF
TRBD1	TRBV4-1	TRBJ1-5	16	.	TGCGCCAGCAGCCAAGAACTGGGACAGAGCAGGCAGCCCCAGCATTTT	CASSQELGQSRQPQHF
TRBD1	TRBV9	TRBJ1-6	15	few	TGTGCCAGCAGCGTAGAAGGGACAGGGGACTCACCCCTCCACTTT	CASSVEGTGDSPLHF
.	TRBV2	TRBJ1-1	13	.	TGTGCCAGCAGGTCCAGGGAGAACACTGAAGCTTTCTTT	CASRSRENTEAFF
.	TRBV4-1	TRBJ1-1	17	once	TGCGCCAGCAGCCAAGATCGGGACTTAGGATTGGACACTGAAGCTTTCTTT	CASSQDRDLGLDTEAFF
TRBD1	TRBV10-3	TRBJ2-1	15	.	TGTGCCATCAGCCCTGACAGGGGGCTTGTCAATGAGCAGTTCTTC	CAISPDRGLVNEQFF
.	TRBV7-9	TRBJ2-1	15	once	TGTGCCAGCAGCTTAGCTAGCGGACCTTACAATGAGCAGTTCTTC	CASSLASGPYNEQFF
TRBD1	TRBV7-2	TRBJ1-6	16	.	TGTGCCAGCAGCTTAGGCTTTTGGACAGGCAATTCACCCCTCCACTTT	CASSLGFWTGNSPLHF
.	TRBV27	TRBJ1-1	13	once	TGTGCCAGCAGTGCAGGGGTCGGGACTGAAGCTTTCTTT	CASSAGVGTEAFF
.	TRBV20-1	TRBJ1-2	15	once	TGCAGTGCTAGTAGCGCGGGAAGGGGCCCCTATGGCTACACCTTC	CSASSAGRGPYGYTF
.	TRBV29-1	TRBJ1-1	15	.	TGCAGCGTGCGAGACAGCCCCAATCTGAACACTGAAGCTTTCTTT	CSVRDSPNLNTEAFF
TRBD2	TRBV5-4	TRBJ2-1	16	.	TGTGCCAGCAGCTTGGGGATAGCGGGGGGGCTGAATGAGCAGTTCTTC	CASSLGIAGGLNEQFF
.	TRBV6-2/TRBV6-3	TRBJ2-7	13	once	TGTGCCAGCAGTTATGGCAGGGCCTACGAGCAGTACTTC	CASSYGRAYEQYF
.	TRBV5-1	TRBJ1-6	15	.	TGCGCCAGCAGCTCCGGGGGACGATATAATTCACCCCTCCACTTT	CASSSGGRYNSPLHF
.	TRBV11-2	TRBJ2-5	11	.	TGTGCCAGCACCCCGGAGGAGGCCCAGTACTTC	CASTPEEAQYF
.	TRBV2	TRBJ1-6	17	.	TGTGCCAGCAGTGGTTGGACGGAGGATTATAGTGATTCACCCCTCCACTTT	CASSGWTEDYSDSPLHF
.	TRBV9	TRBJ1-4	12	.	TGTGCCAGCAGCGGGGAGGGGAAGGGACTGTTTTTT	CASSGEGKGLFF
.	TRBV12-2	TRBJ2-7	18	.	TGTGCAAGTCGCCCAATCCAAGACATGACGACAGCGAAGTACGAGCAGTACTTC	CASRPIQDMTTAKYEQYF
TRBD1	TRBV29-1	TRBJ1-4	13	.	TGCAGCGTTGCCAGGGGGCGCTCGGAAAAACTGTTTTTT	CSVARGRSEKLFF
.	TRBV12-3/TRBV12-4	TRBJ2-1	13	.	TGTGCCAGCAGTTTAAACCGGTGGAATGAGCAGTTCTTC	CASSLNRWNEQFF
.	TRBV19	TRBJ1-2	15	few	TGTGCCAGTAGTGTCTCCTGGACAGATTTCTATGGCTACACCTTC	CASSVSWTDFYGYTF
TRBD1	TRBV5-1	TRBJ2-4	13	.	TGCGCCAGCAGCTTAGACAGGGGAAACATTCAGTACTTC	CASSLDRGNIQYF
.	TRBV5-1	TRBJ1-2	13	once	TGCGCCAGCGACCGGGGGGAAGGGGATGGCTACACCTTC	CASDRGEGDGYTF
TRBD1	TRBV5-4	TRBJ1-1	13	.	TGTGCCAGCAGTCGGGACAGGAACACTGAAGCTTTCTTT	CASSRDRNTEAFF
.	TRBV11-2	TRBJ2-5	14	.	TGTGCCAGCAGCCCCCGTGGCAGGGAAGAGACCCAGTACTTC	CASSPRGREETQYF
TRBD1	TRBV6-4	TRBJ2-2	18	.	TGTGCCAGCAGTCGCGCAGCCCCGGGACAGGGGAGCACCGGGGAGCTGTTTTTT	CASSRAAPGQGSTGELFF
TRBD2	TRBV4-1	TRBJ2-7	17	.	TGCGCCAGCAGCCAAGGACTAGCGGGGGGCAACCTATACGAGCAGTACTTC	CASSQGLAGGNLYEQYF
TRBD1	TRBV19	TRBJ1-4	14	once	TGTGCCAGTAGTAGACAGGGTTCCAATGAAAAACTGTTTTTT	CASSRQGSNEKLFF
TRBD2	TRBV7-7	TRBJ2-2	16	.	TGTGCCAGCAGCTCTCGAGCGGGGGGGAACACCGGGGAGCTGTTTTTT	CASSSRAGGNTGELFF
.	TRBV2	TRBJ2-1	16	.	TGTGCCAGCAGTGAACGCGCGGGCCCTCCTTACAATGAGCAGTTCTTC	CASSERAGPPYNEQFF
TRBD1	TRBV24-1	TRBJ2-5	15	.	TGTGCCACCAGCGATACAGGGGGCATTAGAGAGACCCAGTACTTC	CATSDTGGIRETQYF
TRBD1	TRBV6-6	TRBJ1-1	12	.	TGTGCCAGCAGCCCCGGGACAGTTGAAGCTTTCTTT	CASSPGTVEAFF
.	TRBV28	TRBJ1-1	14	.	TGTGCCAGCAGCCCTCCCGAAACAGGAAGAGAAGCTTTCTTT	CASSPPETGREAFF
TRBD2	TRBV6-2/TRBV6-3	TRBJ2-3	17	.	TGTGCCAGCAGTTACTTCCGGACTAGCGGGGACACAGATACGCAGTATTTT	CASSYFRTSGDTDTQYF
.	TRBV19	TRBJ1-2	14	.	TGTGCCAGTAGTAGCTCGGGAACTAGGTATGGCTACACCTTC	CASSSSGTRYGYTF